This T cell receptor (beta chain) was identified in a study of identical twins. Findings and limits, study-wide: Out-of-frame alpha sequences common to twins exhibited a surplus of low generation probability. Modeled out-of-frame TCR alpha sharing in monozygotic twins fell below observed levels.

The CDR3 is 14 amino acids. Deletions cut 1 base from V and 5 bases from J, with 11 bases between. The germline gives CDR1 SNHLY, CDR2 FYNNEI. A single count supports this clonotype. Its matching antigen is unknown. TCRdb re-called the 5' RACE reads through MiXCR, storing one row per CDR3 protein. The sample has 210,000 or so distinct CDR3 sequences; 15% are singletons. Another study also made use of these data, one on T cells expressing NK-cell markers. This second study says: Dominant NKG2C+ clonotypes in about 6 donors made up about 1.0-7.5% of CD8+ T cells.

V usage is TRBV2 and J usage is TRBJ2-5, with D perhaps TRBD2 (6 bases). The specimen sequenced was CD8+ T cells sorted from blood. The receptor was isolated from a young woman in good health. In DNA, the CDR3 is TGTGCCAGCAGTGAAGTTTGGGGAGGTGAGACCCAGTACTTC. It is translated as CASSEVWGGETQYF.